The 27 T cell receptor beta chains listed next were all sequenced from one sample in a study of CD8 T cells in Susac syndrome. Random hexamers were used to reverse transcribe an amount of roughly 0.45 to 1 ug RNA. TCRdb ran MiXCR on the immunoSEQ multiplex PCR reads and lists one entry per CDR3 protein. The data show some 120,000 distinct CDR3 sequences, over 85% seen once. Input material: CD8+ T cells from PBMCs. The source of these receptors is a human donor with multiple sclerosis.

The J gene is TRBJ2-1, the V gene TRBV6-4, with a possible D match to TRBD2 (5 bases). Germline V gene lookup returns CDR1 MRHNA and CDR2 SNTAGT. V was cut by 2 bases and J by 7 bases, with 9 bases left in between. CDR3 length: 13 residues. Written as DNA, the CDR3 is TGTGCCAGCAGTGACCCGACTATTAATGAGCAGTTCTTC. Translation gives CASSDPTINEQFF.

This rearrangement joins TRBV2 to TRBJ2-5, with TRBD2 identical over 8 bases. CDR1 is SNHLY and CDR2 is FYNNEI in the germline V gene. The CDR3 consists of 18 residues. Losses at the gene ends were 0 bases for V and 2 bases for J; bases not matched to a gene: 11. The CDR3: CASSEARLAGGPQETQYF. As DNA, the CDR3 is TGTGCCAGCAGTGAAGCTCGACTCGCGGGGGGCCCTCAAGAGACCCAGTACTTC.

The chain combines TRBV4-2 with TRBJ2-3; 8 nucleotides agree with TRBD2. CDR1 and CDR2 (germline): LGHNA, YNFKEQ. The ends lost 1 base at V and 4 bases at J; junction bases unmatched: 7. CDR3 length: 16 amino acids. The CDR3 protein is CASSQATSEYSDTQYF. CDR3 DNA: TGTGCCAGCAGCCAAGCGACTAGCGAGTACTCAGATACGCAGTATTTT.

The rearrangement uses TRBV7-9 and TRBJ1-4; D not resolved. The length of the CDR3 is 14 residues. The germline V gene encodes CDR1 SEHNR and CDR2 FQNEAQ (reference sequence). V was trimmed by 5 bases and J by 7 bases, leaving 14 bases between them. The CDR3 spells CASSPPDLVEKLFF. For the CDR3, the DNA is TGTGCCAGCAGCCCCCCGGACCTGGTTGAAAAACTGTTTTTT.

CDR3 sequence: CATSDFQGADNEQFF. Here the CDR3 DNA reads TGTGCCACCAGTGATTTTCAGGGAGCTGACAATGAGCAGTTCTTC. The V call is TRBV24-1, the J call TRBJ2-1; D could derive from TRBD1 or TRBD2 (5 bases each). Germline V gene data show CDR1 as KGHDR and CDR2 as SFDVKD. The CDR3 sequence is 15 residues long. V was cut by 1 base and J by 5 bases, with 11 bases left in between.

The rearrangement joins TRBV14 to TRBJ2-1; 8 bases match TRBD2. This CDR3 comprises 15 residues. The V segment lost 4 bases and the J segment 8 bases; nucleotides outside the gene matches: 10. Germline loops: CDR1 SGHDN, CDR2 FVKESK. The CDR3 DNA reads as TGTGCCAGCAGCCCTCCCCGGGGAGCGGGAGATGAGCAGTTCTTC. This translates into CASSPPRGAGDEQFF.

This chain connects TRBV3-1 to TRBJ1-2; 8 nucleotides match TRBD1. V lost 3 bases to trimming and J lost 4 bases; unmatched junction nucleotides: 7. Germline V gene lookup returns CDR1 LGHDT and CDR2 YNNKEL (reference sequence). The CDR3 covers 15 residues. The CDR3, as DNA: TGTGCCAGCAGCCACCCAAAGACAGGGGTCTATGGCTACACCTTC. Its protein product is CASSHPKTGVYGYTF.

The rearrangement joins TRBV7-7 to TRBJ2-1, with TRBD2 matching 15 bases. This CDR3 is built from 17 residues. Germline V gene lookup returns CDR1 SSHAT and CDR2 FNYEAQ (reference sequence). The CDR3 nucleotides read TGTGCTGTATCGGGACTAGCGGGAGGAAAACCCTTCAATGAGCAGTTCTTC. Amino acid sequence: CAVSGLAGGKPFNEQFF.

The chain recombines TRBV30 with TRBJ2-1, with TRBD2 as a possible D gene (5 bases). Trimming pared 4 bases from V and 9 bases from J, leaving 10 bases between. This CDR3 has 11 amino acids. Germline lookup yields CDR1 GTSNPN and CDR2 SVGIG (reference sequence). CDR3 bases: TGTGCCTGGACGGAACGGGGTGAGCAGTTCTTC. This translates into CAWTERGEQFF.

V gene TRBV18 combines with J gene TRBJ1-5; D unresolved. The CDR3 is 14 amino acids. Germline V CDR1 and CDR2: KGHSH, LQKENI. V lost 2 bases and J 2 bases, leaving 7 bases between the germline ends. The DNA for the CDR3 is TGTGCCAGCTCACCAGGGCCGGGCAATCAGCCCCAGCATTTT. Encoded protein: CASSPGPGNQPQHF.

The chain carries TRBV9 and TRBJ1-1; D unclear. The CDR3 is 11 amino acids. CDR1 is SGDLS, CDR2 YYNGEE, per germline. V was cut by 0 bases and J by 7 bases, with 4 bases left in between. CDR3 DNA sequence: TGTGCCAGCAGCGTAGGAGTTGAAGCTTTCTTT. Amino acid sequence: CASSVGVEAFF. Together with reference TRBV9 and TRBJ1-1, the CDR3 gives the full variable domain: DSGVTQTPKHLITATGQRVTLRCSPRSGDLSVYWYQQSLDQGLQFLIQYYNGEERAKGNILERFSAQQFPDLHSELNLSSLELGDSALYFCASSVGVEAFFGQGTRLTVV.

The CDR3 region is CATSTSLNEQFF. CDR3 nucleotide sequence: TGTGCCACCAGCACCTCGTTAAATGAGCAGTTCTTC. The chain employs TRBV15 and TRBJ2-1; D unclear. The ends were cut back, 4 bases at V and 7 bases at J, with 8 bases in the middle. CDR3 length: 12 amino acids. The germline CDR1 and CDR2 sequences are LNHNV and YYDKDF (reference sequence).

This clonotype appeared once. The chain couples TRBV5-6 to TRBJ2-1; D ambiguous. Germline V gene data show CDR1 as SGHDT and CDR2 as YYEEEE. CDR3 length: 14 residues. V lost 0 bases to trimming and J lost 7 bases, with 11 bases between them. Here the CDR3 reads CASSLGAGRNEQFF. CDR3 sequence (DNA): TGTGCCAGCAGCTTGGGGGCAGGAAGAAATGAGCAGTTCTTC.

CDR3 nucleotides: TGTGCCAGCTCACCACTTCCAGGGAGGGTTTATGGCTACACCTTC. Encoded protein: CASSPLPGRVYGYTF. This chain links TRBV18 with TRBJ1-2, with TRBD1 as a possible D gene (5 bases). The CDR3 is 15 amino acids. Germline CDR1 is KGHSH and CDR2 is LQKENI. V was clipped by 1 base and J by 5 bases, with 14 bases between them.

This rearrangement joins TRBV28 to TRBJ2-7, with 8 nucleotides matching TRBD2. CDR1 is MDHEN, CDR2 SYDVKM, per germline. V was pared by 2 bases and J by 6 bases, with 3 bases of the junction left unmatched. This CDR3 has 13 residues. In DNA, the CDR3 is TGTGCCAGCAGTTTAACCGGGACTAGCGAGCAGTACTTC. Translating gives CASSLTGTSEQYF.

The chain couples TRBV9 to TRBJ2-1, with D uncertain. CDR1 SGDLS and CDR2 YYNGEE come from the germline V gene. V was pared by 3 bases and J by 6 bases, with 10 bases between. The CDR3 is 13 amino acids. Here the CDR3 DNA reads TGTGCCAGCAGCGCCCCTGTCGGCAATGAGCAGTTCTTC. It translates to CASSAPVGNEQFF. The whole variable domain, remainder taken from reference TRBV9 and TRBJ2-1, is DSGVTQTPKHLITATGQRVTLRCSPRSGDLSVYWYQQSLDQGLQFLIQYYNGEERAKGNILERFSAQQFPDLHSELNLSSLELGDSALYFCASSAPVGNEQFFGPGTRLTVL.

J is TRBJ2-1 and V is TRBV7-9; tentative D call: TRBD1 (6 bases). The CDR3 contains 13 residues. Germline CDR1 and CDR2: SEHNR and FQNEAQ (reference sequence). V gave up 1 base and J gave up 6 bases, with 7 bases separating them. CDR3 DNA: TGTGCCAGCAGCTTAGAACAGGGCAATGAGCAGTTCTTC. Protein sequence: CASSLEQGNEQFF.

This clonotype was seen only a few times. The chain has TRBV18 and TRBJ1-2; 8 nucleotides line up with TRBD1. This CDR3 is 14 amino acids long. The trim removed 5 bases at V and 4 bases at J, leaving 6 bases unmatched. The germline V gene has CDR1 KGHSH and CDR2 LQKENI. This CDR3 reads CASSDRGLGYGYTF. The CDR3 DNA follows: TGTGCCAGCTCAGACAGGGGCTTAGGCTATGGCTACACCTTC.

This clonotype was detected only once. The chain links TRBV7-9 to TRBJ2-3; D gene ambiguous. V lost 5 bases and J 0 bases, leaving 9 bases between the germline ends. The CDR3 is 14 residues long. The germline V gene has CDR1 SEHNR and CDR2 FQNEAQ (reference sequence). The CDR3 loop reads CASSPGRSTDTQYF. The CDR3 DNA reads as TGTGCCAGCAGCCCCGGACGTAGCACAGATACGCAGTATTTT. The whole variable domain, filled in from reference TRBV7-9 and TRBJ2-3, reads DTGVSQNPRHKITKRGQNVTFRCDPISEHNRLYWYRQTLGQGPEFLTYFQNEAQLEKSRLLSDRFSAERPKGSFSTLEIQRTEQGDSAMYLCASSPGRSTDTQYFGPGTRLTVL.

The J gene is TRBJ2-3, the V gene TRBV10-3; D call uncertain. The CDR3 totals 12 residues. CDR1 and CDR2 (germline): ENHRY, SYGVKD. V gave up 11 bases and J gave up 0 bases, with 9 bases separating them. The DNA of the CDR3 is TGTGCCGTCCAGGCCAGCACAGATACGCAGTATTTT. Amino acid sequence: CAVQASTDTQYF.

CDR3 in DNA: TGTGCCACCTCCTTTGAGGGAATTTACAATGAGCAGTTCTTC. Translating it yields CATSFEGIYNEQFF. The rearrangement uses TRBV27 and TRBJ2-1; D possibly corresponds to TRBD2 (5 bases). This CDR3 has 14 amino acids. V gave up 10 bases and J gave up 4 bases, with 17 bases separating them. Germline assignment: CDR1 MNHEY and CDR2 SMNVEV (reference sequence).

J is TRBJ1-1 and V is TRBV21-1; the table's TRBD1 call for D was not verified on the DNA. TRBV21-1 corresponds to a pseudogene. This CDR3 region has 17 residues. This CDR3 reads CASSKEGDGGSNTEAFF. The CDR3 DNA reads as TGTGCCAGCAGCAAAGAGGGCGACGGGGGATCGAACACTGAAGCTTTCTTT.

CDR3 amino acids: CASSADRGEGYEQYF. The CDR3 region has the DNA TGCGCCAGCAGCGCCGACAGGGGAGAGGGCTACGAGCAGTACTTC. V usage is TRBV5-1 and J usage is TRBJ2-7, with TRBD1 matching 8 bases. Per the germline V gene, CDR1 is SGHRS and CDR2 is YFSETQ. V was clipped by 4 bases and J by 3 bases; unmatched bases: 9. This CDR3 spans 15 amino acids.

This clonotype was seen a single time. The V call is TRBV6-5, the J call TRBJ2-7, with D perhaps matching TRBD1 or TRBD2 (7 bases each). The V end was cut by 5 bases, the J end by 0 bases, with 17 bases between. Germline CDR1 and CDR2: MNHEY and SVGAGI. This CDR3 comprises 16 residues. The CDR3 loop reads CASSNRGGGHSYEQYV. Written as DNA, the CDR3 is TGTGCCAGCAGTAACCGGGGAGGGGGCCACTCCTACGAGCAGTACGTC.

V and J are TRBV19 and TRBJ1-2, with D possibly matching TRBD1 (5 bases). The V end was cut by 5 bases, the J end by 6 bases, with 13 bases between. This CDR3 contains 13 residues. CDR1 and CDR2 from the germline V gene are LNHDA and SQIVND (reference sequence). For the CDR3, the DNA is TGTGCCAGTAGTCCCTTATTGGGGGATGGCTACACCTTC. Translated: CASSPLLGDGYTF.

The chain carries TRBV28 and TRBJ2-7; D unresolved. The length of the CDR3 is 14 residues. Germline V gene lookup returns CDR1 MDHEN and CDR2 SYDVKM. V was pared by 5 bases and J by 2 bases, with 13 bases between. The CDR3 loop reads CASSSRTTPYEQYF. As DNA, the CDR3 is TGTGCCAGCAGTAGTCGGACCACCCCCTACGAGCAGTACTTC.

The chain joins TRBV28 to TRBJ2-4, with a tentative D call TRBD1 (5 bases). V was pared by 6 bases and J by 9 bases, with 21 bases between. Germline V gene data show CDR1 as MDHEN and CDR2 as SYDVKM. The CDR3 covers 15 residues. The CDR3 reads CASSSVQDTDGIQYF. For the CDR3, the DNA is TGTGCCAGCAGCTCGGTACAGGACACTGACGGCATTCAGTACTTC.